The 10 T cell receptor beta chains below come from one sample, sequenced in a study of cytomegalovirus exposure and HLA in healthy donors. Use of 60 Vbeta and 13 Jbeta primers characterized the PCR. The assay was immunoSEQ multiplex PCR, and TCRdb's table has in-frame clones only and misses some. The repertoire consists of a few hundred thousand clones, with roughly 90% occurring once and the leading ten covering 0.95% to 1.1%. Sequenced input: PBMCs. The receptors stem from a woman aged 18-35 years in good health and CMV-seronegative.

The gene calls are TRBV5-4 and TRBJ1-1, with 8 bases aligning to TRBD1. The ends lost 4 bases at V and 4 bases at J; junction bases unmatched: 6. The CDR3 sequence is 14 residues long. Per the germline V gene, CDR1 is SGHNT and CDR2 is YYREEE (reference sequence). The CDR3 region has the DNA TGTGCCAGCAGCCGGACAGGGTCGAGCACTGAAGCTTTCTTT. It yields the protein CASSRTGSSTEAFF.

The J gene is TRBJ1-4, the V gene TRBV7-2; 9 bases align to TRBD1. The germline V gene has CDR1 SGHTA and CDR2 FQGNSA. The J segment lost 6 bases and the V segment lost 7 bases, leaving 6 bases of the junction unmatched. The CDR3 extends over 14 amino acids. CDR3 region: CASTVGQGHEKLFF. Written as DNA, the CDR3 is TGTGCCAGCACCGTGGGACAGGGACATGAAAAACTGTTTTTT.

This CDR3 is CASSLKSQGSGEQYF. The DNA of the CDR3 is TGTGCCAGCAGTTTAAAATCCCAGGGGTCTGGCGAGCAGTACTTC. V and J are TRBV11-2 and TRBJ2-7, with a weak D call TRBD1 (6 bases). From germline, CDR1 is SGHAT and CDR2 FQNNGV. The CDR3 contains 15 residues. Trimming pared 6 bases from V and 6 bases from J, leaving 21 bases between.

The genes are TRBV18 and TRBJ1-1, with 8 positions matching TRBD1. J was trimmed by 1 base and V by 3 bases; bases with no gene match: 4. This CDR3 spans 15 amino acids. Germline V lookup: CDR1 KGHSH, CDR2 LQKENI. This CDR3 reads CASSPRTGKNTEAFF. The CDR3 nucleotides read TGTGCCAGCTCACCCCGGACAGGGAAGAACACTGAAGCTTTCTTT. The full variable domain, with the rest looked up from reference TRBV18 and TRBJ1-1, is NAGVMQNPRHLVRRRGQEARLRCSPMKGHSHVYWYRQLPEEGLKFMVYLQKENIIDESGMPKERFSAEFPKEGPSILRIQQVVRGDSAAYFCASSPRTGKNTEAFFGQGTRLTVV.

V and J are TRBV30 and TRBJ2-5; D is possibly TRBD2 (6 bases). From germline, CDR1 is GTSNPN and CDR2 SVGIG (reference sequence). This CDR3 spans 13 amino acids. The ends were cut back, 5 bases at V and 6 bases at J, with 16 bases in the middle. The CDR3 sequence: CAWEVGGGKTQYF. In nucleotides, the CDR3 is TGTGCCTGGGAAGTGGGGGGTGGGAAGACCCAGTACTTC.

The genes are TRBV4-3 and TRBJ2-5; tentatively, D is TRBD1 (5 bases). Trimming removed 2 bases at V and 5 bases at J, with 15 bases between. Germline V CDR1 and CDR2: LGHNA, YSLEER. The CDR3 consists of 15 residues. In DNA, the CDR3 is TGCGCCAGCAGCCAAAATCGGGTCAGGGCGGAGACCCAGTACTTC. Amino acid sequence: CASSQNRVRAETQYF.

In the case of this clone: Other DNA sequences from this sample encode an identical CDR3 as well. The CDR3: CAISDLDTQYF. CDR3 nucleotide sequence: TGTGCCATCAGTGACCTGGATACGCAGTATTTT. The rearrangement joins TRBV10-3 to TRBJ2-3, with D hard to call. The CDR3 runs 11 residues. Between the trimmed V and J ends, which lost 3 bases and 6 bases, there was a span of 4 bases. Germline V gene lookup returns CDR1 ENHRY and CDR2 SYGVKD.

The gene calls are TRBV9 and TRBJ2-1, with 9 bases aligning to TRBD2. Trimming removed 0 bases from V and 5 bases from J; junction bases left unmatched: 6. Germline V CDR1 and CDR2: SGDLS, YYNGEE. This CDR3 is 16 amino acids long. CDR3 nucleotide sequence: TGTGCCAGCAGCGTAGGTCGGGGACTAGCAGACAATGAGCAGTTCTTC. The encoded protein is CASSVGRGLADNEQFF.

This clone has only one observation. The chain links TRBV4-1 to TRBJ1-5, with TRBD1 matching 10 bases. Per germline, CDR1 MGHRA and CDR2 YSYEKL. The ends lost 1 base at V and 3 bases at J; junction bases unmatched: 6. The CDR3 has 17 residues. The CDR3 coding sequence is TGCGCCAGCAGCCAAGCCGACAGGGGGCGAAACAATCAGCCCCAGCATTTT. Translating gives CASSQADRGRNNQPQHF.

The rearrangement uses TRBV6-1 and TRBJ1-1; D is perhaps TRBD1 (6 bases). Germline CDR1 is MNHNS and CDR2 is SASEGT. The CDR3 loop spans 14 amino acids. V was cut by 6 bases and J by 1 base, with 12 bases left in between. CDR3 nucleotides: TGTGCCAGCAGCCCCCCAGGGGCGAACACTGAAGCTTTCTTT. It is translated as CASSPPGANTEAFF.